The rows below give T cell receptor beta chains drawn from one sample of a study of blood T cell repertoires in COVID-19. The table came from immunoSEQ multiplex PCR; TCRdb's copy has only in-frame clones and leaves some out. Among a few hundred thousand clones, roughly 84% were seen once, and the ten largest hold approximately 0.99%. The sequenced sample was PBMCs or T cells enriched from blood (not recorded which). The origin of the receptors is a woman between 25 and 40 years old who had recovered from COVID-19. The CDR3 runs from the conserved cysteine through the conserved F or W. The D gene is left open where the match is weak. The size entry is marked missing in some rows and otherwise reads once, few, many or a size class.

d_call,cdr3_length,j_call,v_call,clone_size,cdr3_aa,cdr3_nt
.,15,TRBJ1-6,TRBV2,once,CASNRPDSYNSPLHF,TGTGCCAGCAACAGACCCGACTCCTATAATTCACCCCTCCACTTT
.,14,TRBJ2-2,TRBV9,once,CASSVEGHTGELFF,TGTGCCAGCAGCGTGGAGGGGCACACCGGGGAGCTGTTTTTT
TRBD2,16,TRBJ2-7,TRBV7-9,few,CASSVRRRGSSYEQYF,TGTGCCAGCAGCGTTAGGAGGCGGGGGAGCTCCTACGAGCAGTACTTC
.,16,TRBJ1-6,TRBV5-6,.,CASSLGRRGMGSPLHF,TGTGCCAGCAGCTTGGGACGACGAGGGATGGGATCACCCCTCCACTTT
.,17,TRBJ1-6,TRBV3-1/TRBV3-2,.,CASSQDGQAGARSPLHF,TGTGCCAGCAGCCAAGATGGGCAAGCAGGGGCGCGGTCACCCCTCCACTTT
TRBD1,19,TRBJ2-2,TRBV7-8,few,CASSSTRRDRASNTGELFF,TGTGCCAGCAGCTCAACCCGGAGGGACAGGGCTTCGAACACCGGGGAGCTGTTTTTT
.,11,TRBJ1-2,TRBV29-1,.,CSVEGRYGYTF,TGCAGCGTTGAAGGTCGTTATGGCTACACCTTC
.,16,TRBJ2-7,TRBV6-1,.,CASSVLRETPSYEQYF,TGTGCCAGCAGTGTCCTGAGGGAAACTCCCTCCTACGAGCAGTACTTC
TRBD1,15,TRBJ1-2,TRBV24-1,.,CATSDPAGQTLGYTF,TGTGCCACCAGTGATCCCGCGGGACAGACGTTAGGCTACACCTTC
TRBD1,14,TRBJ2-5,TRBV10-3,.,CAISQGAVAETQYF,TGTGCCATCAGCCAGGGGGCGGTGGCAGAGACCCAGTACTTC
TRBD1,15,TRBJ2-7,TRBV5-8,.,CASSLRGGDPYEQYF,TGTGCCAGCAGCTTAAGAGGGGGCGATCCCTACGAGCAGTACTTC
.,13,TRBJ2-1,TRBV9,.,CASSPTGRREQFF,TGTGCCAGCAGCCCCACAGGGAGAAGAGAGCAGTTCTTC
TRBD1,15,TRBJ2-1,TRBV6-5,.,CASNDRDRGHNEQFF,TGTGCCAGCAACGACCGGGACAGGGGTCACAATGAGCAGTTCTTC
.,18,TRBJ2-1,TRBV12-2,.,CASLYRAPGLAGGNEQFF,TGTGCAAGTCTTTACAGGGCGCCAGGGCTAGCGGGGGGCAATGAGCAGTTCTTC
.,12,TRBJ2-7,TRBV30,once,CAWSVLSREQYF,TGTGCCTGGAGTGTCCTCTCTCGCGAGCAGTACTTC
TRBD1,14,TRBJ2-5,TRBV5-5,.,CASSLTGGVETQYF,TGTGCCAGCAGCTTGACAGGGGGCGTTGAGACCCAGTACTTC
TRBD1,16,TRBJ2-4,TRBV11-2,.,CASSFWDREAKNIQYF,TGTGCCAGCAGCTTCTGGGACAGGGAAGCCAAAAACATTCAGTACTTC
TRBD1,13,TRBJ2-7,TRBV7-6,.,CASSTRDRDEQYF,TGTGCCAGCAGCACCAGAGACAGGGACGAGCAGTACTTC
.,14,TRBJ1-5,TRBV18,once,CASSRLQSNQPQHF,TGTGCCAGCTCACGTCTCCAGAGCAATCAGCCCCAGCATTTT
TRBD1,14,TRBJ2-3,TRBV7-2,once,CASSVRGMTDTQYF,TGTGCCAGCAGCGTCAGGGGGATGACAGATACGCAGTATTTT
.,16,TRBJ2-7,TRBV9,.,CASSRDRGSLSYEQYF,TGTGCCAGCAGCCGAGACCGGGGGTCTCTATCCTACGAGCAGTACTTC
TRBD2,14,TRBJ2-7,TRBV11-2,few,CASSLGLAAYEQYF,TGTGCCAGCAGCTTAGGACTAGCGGCCTACGAGCAGTACTTC
.,13,TRBJ1-2,TRBV15,.,CATSRGSTPGYTF,TGTGCCACCAGCAGAGGGTCTACGCCGGGCTACACCTTC
.,13,TRBJ1-2,TRBV12-3/TRBV12-4,few,CASSFGREGGYTF,TGTGCCAGCAGTTTTGGCAGGGAGGGTGGCTACACCTTC
TRBD1,14,TRBJ2-7,TRBV28,.,CATTGDGRPYEQYF,TGTGCCACGACAGGGGACGGTCGCCCCTACGAGCAGTACTTC
TRBD2,17,TRBJ2-3,TRBV5-1,.,CASSLAAGGADTDTQYF,TGCGCCAGCAGCTTGGCGGCCGGGGGGGCTGACACAGATACGCAGTATTTT
TRBD1,15,TRBJ2-3,TRBV9,.,CASSTWTGSSDTQYF,TGTGCCAGCAGCACTTGGACAGGGTCGTCGGATACGCAGTATTTT
.,15,TRBJ2-7,TRBV5-4,.,CASSLDPGFSYEQYF,TGTGCCAGCAGCTTGGATCCGGGGTTCTCCTACGAGCAGTACTTC
TRBD2,16,TRBJ2-3,TRBV9,.,CASSPGLAGSTDTQYF,TGTGCCAGCAGCCCCGGACTAGCGGGGAGCACAGATACGCAGTATTTT
.,11,TRBJ1-2,TRBV29-1,few,CSGGSSYGYTF,TGCAGCGGAGGTAGTAGCTATGGCTACACCTTC
TRBD2,14,TRBJ2-5,TRBV18,.,CASSPGGATETQYF,TGTGCCAGCTCCCCGGGAGGGGCCACTGAGACCCAGTACTTC
TRBD1,13,TRBJ1-2,TRBV12-3/TRBV12-4,.,CASSFGQVRGYTF,TGTGCCAGCAGTTTCGGACAGGTCCGTGGCTACACCTTC
TRBD1,14,TRBJ2-7,TRBV18,.,CASSPGDRGGEQYF,TGTGCCAGCTCACCTGGGGACAGGGGTGGCGAGCAGTACTTC
.,13,TRBJ1-5,TRBV12-3/TRBV12-4,once,CASSPNRNQPQHF,TGTGCCAGCAGCCCTAACAGGAATCAGCCCCAGCATTTT
TRBD1,16,TRBJ2-7,TRBV4-3,.,CASSQPGTGIVDEQYF,TGCGCCAGCAGCCAACCGGGGACAGGGATCGTGGACGAGCAGTACTTC
TRBD1,15,TRBJ1-2,TRBV18,few,CASSPEKGGNYGYTF,TGTGCCAGCTCACCCGAAAAAGGGGGCAACTATGGCTACACCTTC
TRBD1,17,TRBJ1-1,TRBV27,.,CASSFYGTGGIITEAFF,TGTGCCAGCAGTTTTTATGGGACAGGGGGAATTATCACTGAAGCTTTCTTT
TRBD2,17,TRBJ2-5,TRBV28,once,CASSLWGASGGQETQYF,TGTGCCAGCAGTTTATGGGGTGCTAGCGGGGGCCAAGAGACCCAGTACTTC
TRBD1,15,TRBJ1-5,TRBV27,.,CASSRQGTLNQPQHF,TGTGCCAGCAGCAGACAGGGTACGTTGAATCAGCCCCAGCATTTT
.,15,TRBJ1-1,TRBV6-4,.,CASSEETGENTEAFF,TGTGCCAGCAGTGAGGAGACAGGAGAGAACACTGAAGCTTTCTTT
TRBD1,15,TRBJ2-7,TRBV4-3,.,CASRLADRVHYEQYF,TGCGCCAGCAGACTCGCAGACAGGGTCCACTACGAGCAGTACTTC
.,14,TRBJ1-1,TRBV11-2,.,CASSSLPGGTEAFF,TGTGCCAGCAGCTCTCTCCCCGGGGGGACTGAAGCTTTCTTT
.,15,TRBJ1-3,TRBV19,.,CASILSGRGADTIYF,TGTGCCAGTATCCTAAGCGGCAGGGGCGCGGACACCATATATTTT
TRBD1,15,TRBJ2-3,TRBV5-4,.,CASSPGQGSTDTQYF,TGTGCCAGCAGCCCGGGACAGGGTAGCACAGATACGCAGTATTTT
TRBD1,16,TRBJ2-5,TRBV5-4,few,CASSPAAGDRPETQYF,TGTGCCAGCAGCCCCGCCGCCGGGGACAGGCCAGAGACCCAGTACTTC
.,14,TRBJ1-2,TRBV10-2,.,CASSDNRRYYGYTF,TGCGCCAGCAGTGATAACAGGCGATACTATGGCTACACCTTC
TRBD1,18,TRBJ2-7,TRBV5-4,.,CASSLDGTVWKGIYEQYF,TGTGCCAGCAGCTTGGACGGGACAGTTTGGAAGGGGATCTACGAGCAGTACTTC
.,15,TRBJ1-2,TRBV28,.,CATLRGDIRSIGYTF,TGTGCCACCCTCAGGGGAGACATCCGGTCTATTGGCTACACCTTC
.,17,TRBJ1-1,TRBV19,.,CASHQRTGVGVNTEAFF,TGTGCCAGCCATCAGAGGACGGGGGTTGGGGTGAACACTGAAGCTTTCTTT
TRBD1,14,TRBJ1-1,TRBV2,.,CASSVDRVNTEAFF,TGTGCCAGCAGCGTTGACAGGGTGAACACTGAAGCTTTCTTT
TRBD2,16,TRBJ2-5,TRBV7-9,once,CASSLGLAGRQETQYF,TGTGCCAGCAGCTTGGGACTAGCGGGACGCCAAGAGACCCAGTACTTC
.,14,TRBJ1-1,TRBV3-1/TRBV3-2,.,CASMRKQGHTEAFF,TGTGCCAGCATGAGGAAACAGGGACACACTGAAGCTTTCTTT
.,15,TRBJ2-5,TRBV2,.,CASSESLGLLETQYF,TGTGCCAGCAGTGAATCTCTGGGACTCCTCGAGACCCAGTACTTC
TRBD1,14,TRBJ1-2,TRBV6-2/TRBV6-3,.,CASSYGTGDYGYTF,TGTGCCAGCAGTTACGGAACAGGGGACTATGGCTACACCTTC